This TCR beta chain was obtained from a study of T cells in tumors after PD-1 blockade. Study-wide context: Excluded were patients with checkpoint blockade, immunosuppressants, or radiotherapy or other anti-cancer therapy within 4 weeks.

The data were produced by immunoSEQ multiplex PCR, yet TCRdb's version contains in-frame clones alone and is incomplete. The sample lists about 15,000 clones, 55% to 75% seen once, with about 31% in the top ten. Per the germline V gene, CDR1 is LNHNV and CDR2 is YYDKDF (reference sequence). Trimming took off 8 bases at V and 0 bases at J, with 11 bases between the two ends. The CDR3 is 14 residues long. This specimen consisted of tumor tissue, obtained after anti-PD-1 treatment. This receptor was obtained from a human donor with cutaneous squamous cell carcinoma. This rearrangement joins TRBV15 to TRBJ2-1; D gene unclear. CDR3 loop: CATALENSYNEQFF. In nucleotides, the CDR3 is TGTGCCACCGCCCTAGAGAACTCCTACAATGAGCAGTTCTTC. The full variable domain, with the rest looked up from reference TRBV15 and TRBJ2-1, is DAMVIQNPRYQVTQFGKPVTLSCSQTLNHNVMYWYQQKSSQAPKLLFHYYDKDFNNEADTPDNFQSRRPNTSFCFLDIRSPGLGDTAMYLCATALENSYNEQFFGPGTRLTVL.